This TCR beta chain came from a study of cytomegalovirus exposure and HLA in healthy donors. Comment on this clone: The antigen is not known.

CDR1 and CDR2 (germline): SGHTA, FQGTGA. CDR3 length: 13 amino acids. V gave up 5 bases and J gave up 1 base, with 8 bases separating them. Whole-study results and caveats: With high specificity and sensitivity, the classifier reportedly diagnosed cytomegalovirus status.

Libraries were prepared by immunoSEQ multiplex PCR; TCRdb keeps only in-frame clonotypes and omits some of them. The sample contains roughly 140,000 clones, 90% to 95% of which appear only once. The chain links TRBV7-3 to TRBJ1-2, with D uncertain. This sequence was found in a man in his late teens or twenties in good health and CMV-seronegative. Source material: PBMCs. CDR3 nucleotide sequence: TGTGCCAGCAGCCCAGGCGTTAACTATGGCTACACCTTC. It specifies CASSPGVNYGYTF.